The 6 T cell receptor beta chains reported below all come from one sample, sequenced in a study of blood T cells in healthy people across ages. Primers used in a second PCR of roughly 6 to 12 cycles were a sample-barcoded 5' primer and a J-beta primer mix. One entry per CDR3 protein, called by TCRdb with MiXCR from the 5' RACE reads. The profile shows over 600,000 distinct CDR3 sequences, more than 35% of them singletons. The sample taken for sequencing was blood. These receptors all stem from an elderly man in good health.

The rearrangement uses TRBV5-5 and TRBJ2-2; 12 bases agree with TRBD2. The germline gives CDR1 SGHKS, CDR2 YYEKEE (reference sequence). The CDR3 length is 19 residues. The V gene end was trimmed by 4 bases and the J gene end by 1 base; junction bases not matched to a gene: 11. The CDR3 sequence is CASSPRMTSGGQNTGELFF. Written as DNA, the CDR3 is TGTGCCAGCAGCCCCCGCATGACTAGCGGGGGACAGAACACCGGGGAGCTGTTTTTT.

Turning to this clonotype: A read error may be the cause here, since a much bigger clone is one base away. The chain links TRBV6-2 or TRBV6-3 to TRBJ1-6; D remains ambiguous. The CDR3 is made up of 11 amino acids. The germline CDR1 and CDR2 sequences are MNHEY and SVGEGT. The CDR3 DNA sequence: TGTGCCAGCAGACAGAATTCACCCCCCCACTTT. Encoded protein: CASRQNSPPHF.

This chain connects TRBV4-3 to TRBJ2-7, with 13 bases identical to TRBD2. The CDR3 consists of 15 residues. The J segment lost 2 bases and the V segment lost 4 bases, leaving 2 bases of the junction unmatched. Germline V CDR1 and CDR2: LGHNA, YSLEER. This CDR3 is CASSRTSGRAYEQYF. For the CDR3, the DNA is TGCGCCAGCAGCCGCACTAGCGGGAGGGCCTACGAGCAGTACTTC.

This chain joins TRBV6-5 and TRBJ2-3; TRBD2 matches 7 bases. Germline loops: CDR1 MNHEY, CDR2 SVGAGI. There are 12 residues in the CDR3. The junction had 5 bases not matched to a gene; V was cut back by 8 bases and J by 6 bases. The CDR3 nucleotides are TGTGCCAGCGGACCCGGGGGGGATACGCAGTATTTT. Amino acid sequence: CASGPGGDTQYF.

This clonotype was counted between two and nine times. The chain recombines TRBV4-3 with TRBJ2-7; D not resolved. Germline assignment: CDR1 LGHNA and CDR2 YSLEER. This CDR3 spans 14 amino acids. V lost 2 bases to trimming and J lost 0 bases, with 8 bases between them. The CDR3 reads CASSQTVSSYEQYF. The CDR3 coding sequence is TGCGCCAGCAGCCAAACGGTTAGCTCCTACGAGCAGTACTTC.

The chain has TRBV27 and TRBJ1-2; unclear D gene. This CDR3 contains 13 residues. Germline values: CDR1 MNHEY, CDR2 SMNVEV (reference sequence). The V end lost 2 bases, the J end lost 8 bases, and 12 bases lay between the germline ends. The CDR3 is CASSLGRGGGYTF. The CDR3 bases are TGTGCCAGCAGTTTAGGACGGGGAGGAGGCTACACCTTC.